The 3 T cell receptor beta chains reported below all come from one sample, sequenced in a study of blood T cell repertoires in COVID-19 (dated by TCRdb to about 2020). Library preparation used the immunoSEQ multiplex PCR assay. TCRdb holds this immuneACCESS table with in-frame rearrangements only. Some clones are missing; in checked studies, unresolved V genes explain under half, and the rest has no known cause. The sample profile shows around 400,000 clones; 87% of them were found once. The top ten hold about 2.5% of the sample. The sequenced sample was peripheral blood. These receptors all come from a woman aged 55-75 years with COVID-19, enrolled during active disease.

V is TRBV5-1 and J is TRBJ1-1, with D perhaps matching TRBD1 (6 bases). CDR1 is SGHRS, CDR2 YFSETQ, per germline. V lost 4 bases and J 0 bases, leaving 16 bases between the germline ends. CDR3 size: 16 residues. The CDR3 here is CASSQSPGAMNTEAFF. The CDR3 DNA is TGCGCCAGCAGCCAAAGTCCAGGGGCGATGAACACTGAAGCTTTCTTT.

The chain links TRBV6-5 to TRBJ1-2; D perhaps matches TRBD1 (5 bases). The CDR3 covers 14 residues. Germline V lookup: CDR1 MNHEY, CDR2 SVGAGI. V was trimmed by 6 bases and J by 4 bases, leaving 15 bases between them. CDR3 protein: CASRRDGIIYGYTF. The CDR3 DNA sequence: TGTGCCAGCAGGCGGGACGGAATAATCTATGGCTACACCTTC.

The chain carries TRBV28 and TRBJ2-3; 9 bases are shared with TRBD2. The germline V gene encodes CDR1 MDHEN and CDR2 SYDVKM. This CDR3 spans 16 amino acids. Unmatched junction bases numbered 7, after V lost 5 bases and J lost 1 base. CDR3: CASSPPRGGGTDTQYF. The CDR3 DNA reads TGTGCCAGCAGTCCCCCGCGGGGGGGAGGCACAGATACGCAGTATTTT.